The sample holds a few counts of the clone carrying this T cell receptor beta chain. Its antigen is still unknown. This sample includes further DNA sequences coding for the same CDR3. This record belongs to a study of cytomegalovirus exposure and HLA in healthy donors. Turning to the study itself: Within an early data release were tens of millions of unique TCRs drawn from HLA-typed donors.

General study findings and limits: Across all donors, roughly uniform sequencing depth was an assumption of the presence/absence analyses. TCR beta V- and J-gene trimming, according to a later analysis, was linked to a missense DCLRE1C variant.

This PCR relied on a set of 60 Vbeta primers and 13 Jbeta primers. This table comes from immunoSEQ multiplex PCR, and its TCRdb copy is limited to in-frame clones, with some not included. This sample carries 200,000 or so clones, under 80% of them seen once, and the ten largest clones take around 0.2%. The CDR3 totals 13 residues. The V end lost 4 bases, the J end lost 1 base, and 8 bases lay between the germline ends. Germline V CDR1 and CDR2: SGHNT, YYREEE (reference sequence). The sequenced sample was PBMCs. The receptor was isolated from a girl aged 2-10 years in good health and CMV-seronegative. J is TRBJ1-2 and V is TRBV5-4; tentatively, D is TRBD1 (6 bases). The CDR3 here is CASSPDSNYGYTF. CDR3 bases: TGTGCCAGCAGCCCGGACAGTAACTATGGCTACACCTTC.